The present TCR beta chain was sequenced within a study of blood T cell repertoires in COVID-19 (dated by TCRdb to 2020 to 2022). Notes on the research overall: The collaborator samples originated in the United States, Italy and Spain and spanned the acute and convalescent phases of COVID-19. The prospective study material was composed of cDNA or gDNA derived from T cells, B-cell-depleted T cells, or PBMCs. Nearly every sample came with metadata listing a de-identified subject ID, COVID-19 status, age in years and sex. Where available, HLA class I and class II types were obtained from metadata supplied by the sample provider rather than from assay-based typing. Samples were obtained from the ongoing ImmuneRACE study (first 160 participants) and from over 1,000 subjects provided by 6 global collaborators. A freely available public database, intended as a resource for researchers studying the immune response to SARS-CoV-2, is where the repertoires were released. Subjects who had been exposed to COVID-19, were actively infected with it, or had recovered from it provided the deeply sampled blood TCRbeta repertoires that made up the dataset. Points the paper makes about the study in general: The amount of clinical and demographic metadata varied by source and participant and was provided uncurated.

TCRbeta CDR3 regions were amplified from genomic DNA using the immunoSEQ Assay, a bias-controlled multiplex PCR. For the original study's pipeline: Within the assay, amplification of reference gene primers was used to estimate how many nucleated cells each sample contained. Sequence reads were collapsed and filtered to measure the absolute abundance of every unique TCRbeta CDR3 rearrangement. For each sample, productive Simpson clonality was calculated by taking the square root of Simpson's diversity index across productive rearrangements. The clones in this table, taken by TCRdb from immuneACCESS, are in-frame only. Not every clone is retained; where verified, under half of the shortfall comes from an unresolved V gene, and the cause of the rest is unknown. That table gives V, J and clone size, and the DNA gave D and trimming. Within this sample are under 150,000 clones, with about 82% of them counted one time only. Around 6.2% of the sample is taken by the ten largest.

At the junction V is shortened by 5 bases and J by 2 bases; bases outside the gene matches: 5. Counted from cysteine to phenylalanine, this CDR3 has 15 amino acids. Just the 45-base CDR3 DNA is kept, in frame starting at base 1. CDR1 and CDR2, per the germline V gene (reference sequence), are SGHAT and FQDESV. Participants in the prospective study were aged about 18 to 95 years, lived in more than 20 United States geographic areas, and enrolled through a virtual design. In the prospective study, participants were assigned to cohorts based on the clinical history participants reported in a screening survey and a study questionnaire. ImmuneRACE Cohort 3 recovered participants were defined by two consecutive negative NP/OP PCR tests, healthcare professional clearance, or symptom resolution. Mobile phlebotomists in the prospective study collected whole blood, serum and a nasopharyngeal or oropharyngeal swab from every participant. Over an approximately 2-month period, participants in the prospective study had the option of providing additional blood draws and questionnaires. Before DNA extraction, blood samples from the prospective study were shipped at room temperature or frozen.

With respect to this clone: Its target antigen remains unknown. The input lacks base qualities; no much larger clone sits a single base away.

The chain is assembled from TRBV11-1 and TRBJ1-1, with TRBD1 matching 10 junction bases. The sequence derives from a woman between 40 and 55 years old who had recovered from COVID-19. Sequencing input: PBMCs or T cells enriched from blood (not recorded which). Here the CDR3 is given as CASSQRTGGNTEAFF. The sequenced DNA is TGTGCCAGCAGCCAAAGGACAGGGGGAAACACTGAAGCTTTCTTT.